These T cell receptor beta chains were read from a single sample in a study of blood T cells in healthy people across ages. One entry per CDR3 protein, called by TCRdb with MiXCR from the 5' RACE reads. The sample has 700,000 to 1,000,000 distinct CDR3 sequences; approximately 44% are singletons. Sequences were obtained from blood. The source is a man in his 60s in good health. Each CDR3 is given with its conserved first and last residue. A D gene is named only where the DNA matches it firmly. Clone size is not always given. Where it is, it says once, few, many or a class for expanded clones.

J,size,D,V,CDR3,DNA
TRBJ1-6,few,TRBD1,TRBV3-1,CASSQGTGGPPLHF,TGTGCCAGCAGCCAAGGGACAGGAGGCCCACCCCTCCACTTT
TRBJ2-1,-,TRBD1,TRBV10-1,CASSEPGQGYNEQFF,TGTGCCAGCAGCGAACCGGGACAGGGGTACAATGAGCAGTTCTTC
TRBJ2-7,many,-,TRBV6-1,CASRRHGYEQYF,TGTGCCAGTCGAAGGCACGGCTACGAGCAGTACTTC
TRBJ1-2,few,-,TRBV28,CASSSVTVGGYTF,TGTGCCAGCAGTTCAGTGACCGTCGGGGGCTACACCTTC
TRBJ2-4,few,-,TRBV18,CASSPPGGRYKNIQYF,TGTGCCAGCTCACCACCCGGTGGGAGGTACAAAAACATTCAGTACTTC
TRBJ2-1,-,-,TRBV6-2/TRBV6-3,CASRGDETHLGEQFF,TGTGCCAGCAGGGGGGACGAGACCCACCTCGGGGAGCAGTTCTTC
TRBJ1-2,many,TRBD1,TRBV5-1,CASSLEGASGYTF,TGCGCCAGCAGCTTGGAGGGGGCTTCTGGCTACACCTTC
TRBJ2-5,-,TRBD2,TRBV5-1,CASSWATNMGSGGYQETQYF,TGCGCCAGCAGCTGGGCGACAAATATGGGGAGCGGGGGGTACCAAGAGACCCAGTACTTC
TRBJ2-7,few,TRBD1,TRBV12-3/TRBV12-4,CASSPPGQGSEQYF,TGTGCCAGCAGTCCCCCGGGACAGGGAAGCGAGCAGTACTTC
TRBJ2-5,few,-,TRBV5-1,CASSTGDNQETQYF,TGCGCCAGCAGCACCGGGGACAACCAAGAGACCCAGTACTTC
TRBJ2-2,-,-,TRBV7-2,CASNSMGITGELFF,TGTGCCAGCAACTCGATGGGGATCACCGGGGAGCTGTTTTTT
TRBJ2-5,-,-,TRBV20-1,CSASGLQETQYF,TGCAGTGCCTCGGGTCTCCAAGAGACCCAGTACTTC
TRBJ2-1,few,-,TRBV24-1,CATSDPPTNNEQFF,TGTGCCACCAGTGACCCCCCCACGAACAATGAGCAGTTCTTC
TRBJ1-2,few,-,TRBV19,CASSMSPYGYTF,TGTGCCAGTAGTATGTCGCCCTATGGCTACACCTTC
TRBJ1-1,-,-,TRBV28,CASSSRISLNTEAFF,TGTGCCAGCAGTTCAAGGATATCCCTGAACACTGAAGCTTTCTTT
TRBJ2-2,-,-,TRBV7-2,CASSFRLNTGELFF,TGTGCCAGCAGCTTTCGACTCAACACCGGGGAGCTGTTTTTT
TRBJ2-1,-,-,TRBV5-1,CASSFRGKTQFF,TGCGCCAGCAGCTTCCGAGGAAAGACCCAGTTCTTC
TRBJ1-2,many,-,TRBV7-2,CASSRNYGYTF,TGTGCCAGCAGCCGGAACTATGGCTACACCTTC
TRBJ2-7,-,TRBD2,TRBV7-2,CASSLTGGVLYEQYF,TGTGCCAGCAGCTTAACGGGGGGAGTCCTCTACGAGCAGTACTTC
TRBJ1-2,-,-,TRBV15,CATSRDRGQPGGYTF,TGTGCCACCAGCAGAGATAGGGGACAACCCGGTGGCTACACCTTC
TRBJ2-1,few,-,TRBV28,CASSLTGRTGWNEQFF,TGTGCCAGCAGTTTAACGGGTCGCACAGGGTGGAATGAGCAGTTCTTC
TRBJ2-7,-,TRBD2,TRBV12-3/TRBV12-4,CASSLASGNYEQYF,TGTGCCAGCAGTTTGGCTAGCGGGAACTACGAGCAGTACTTC
TRBJ1-1,-,-,TRBV4-1,CASSQPGQANTEAFF,TGCGCCAGCAGCCAACCGGGTCAGGCGAACACTGAAGCTTTCTTT
TRBJ1-6,-,TRBD1,TRBV7-2,CTSSSTGVVGSPLHF,TGTACCAGCAGCTCCACAGGGGTAGTTGGATCACCCCTCCACTTT
TRBJ1-4,-,-,TRBV7-9,CASSPIVTSSRGEKLFF,TGTGCCAGCAGCCCGATCGTCACCTCTTCACGGGGAGAAAAACTGTTTTTT
TRBJ2-2,-,-,TRBV5-4,CASSLGGLAAGELFF,TGTGCCAGCAGCTTGGGGGGACTGGCCGCCGGGGAGCTGTTTTTT
TRBJ1-1,-,-,TRBV6-6,CASSSGKMNTEAFF,TGTGCCAGCAGTTCCGGCAAGATGAACACTGAAGCTTTCTTT